A selection of T cell receptor beta chains follows, all from one sample in a study of blood T cell repertoires in COVID-19. Here immunoSEQ multiplex PCR was the method, and the copy in TCRdb shows in-frame clones only, minus some. The table lists fewer than 85,000 clones, about 87% of them singletons, with around 9% in the top ten. The sample was peripheral blood. The receptors here all came from a human donor in a cohort sampled during active COVID-19. Each CDR3 is given with its conserved first and last residue. The order of the fields is D gene, CDR3 length, clone size, J gene, V gene, CDR3 protein, CDR3 DNA. D genes are given only for firm matches. Part of the rows lack a size; the others show once, few, many or a class for expanded clones.

D gene: -
CDR3 length: 12
clone size: few
J gene: TRBJ1-1
V gene: TRBV5-4
CDR3 protein: CASSSLGQEAFF
CDR3 DNA: TGTGCCAGCAGCAGCCTGGGGCAAGAAGCTTTCTTT

D gene: -
CDR3 length: 14
clone size: -
J gene: TRBJ2-3
V gene: TRBV4-1
CDR3 protein: CASSQAQVLGTQYF
CDR3 DNA: TGCGCCAGCAGCCAAGCGCAGGTGCTGGGTACGCAGTATTTT

D gene: TRBD1
CDR3 length: 16
clone size: -
J gene: TRBJ1-1
V gene: TRBV2
CDR3 protein: CASSVKLTGEDTEAFF
CDR3 DNA: TGTGCCAGCAGCGTAAAGCTGACAGGGGAGGACACTGAAGCTTTCTTT

D gene: TRBD2
CDR3 length: 15
clone size: -
J gene: TRBJ2-1
V gene: TRBV5-1
CDR3 protein: CASSPVAGGVDEQFF
CDR3 DNA: TGCGCCAGCAGCCCCGTAGCGGGAGGGGTAGATGAGCAGTTCTTC

D gene: -
CDR3 length: 15
clone size: once
J gene: TRBJ1-2
V gene: TRBV15
CDR3 protein: CATSRDLSKIGGYTF
CDR3 DNA: TGTGCCACCAGCAGAGATCTCAGTAAAATTGGTGGCTACACCTTC

D gene: -
CDR3 length: 15
clone size: -
J gene: TRBJ2-5
V gene: TRBV6-5
CDR3 protein: CASSYDVGARETQYF
CDR3 DNA: TGTGCCAGCAGTTACGATGTGGGGGCGCGGGAGACCCAGTACTTC

D gene: -
CDR3 length: 16
clone size: -
J gene: TRBJ2-3
V gene: TRBV21-1
CDR3 protein: CASSRSLREVADTQYF
CDR3 DNA: TGTGCCAGCAGCAGGTCTTTGCGGGAGGTGGCAGATACGCAGTATTTT

D gene: TRBD1
CDR3 length: 16
clone size: few
J gene: TRBJ2-3
V gene: TRBV7-8
CDR3 protein: CASSFLGTDRTDTQYF
CDR3 DNA: TGTGCCAGCAGCTTCCTCGGGACAGACAGGACAGATACGCAGTATTTT

D gene: TRBD1
CDR3 length: 15
clone size: -
J gene: TRBJ2-3
V gene: TRBV6-4
CDR3 protein: CASGETGMGTDTQYF
CDR3 DNA: TGTGCCAGCGGGGAGACAGGGATGGGCACAGATACGCAGTATTTT

D gene: TRBD1
CDR3 length: 16
clone size: -
J gene: TRBJ2-3
V gene: TRBV5-1
CDR3 protein: CASSLGTGGTTDTQYF
CDR3 DNA: TGCGCCAGCAGCTTGGGGACAGGGGGAACCACAGATACGCAGTATTTT

D gene: TRBD1
CDR3 length: 16
clone size: -
J gene: TRBJ1-1
V gene: TRBV18
CDR3 protein: CASSSGTAYLGSEAFF
CDR3 DNA: TGTGCCAGCTCGTCCGGGACAGCCTACCTGGGCTCTGAAGCTTTCTTT

D gene: -
CDR3 length: 12
clone size: once
J gene: TRBJ2-1
V gene: TRBV9
CDR3 protein: CASSGQGYEQFF
CDR3 DNA: TGTGCCAGCAGCGGGCAGGGGTATGAGCAGTTCTTC

D gene: TRBD1
CDR3 length: 16
clone size: -
J gene: TRBJ1-1
V gene: TRBV5-1
CDR3 protein: CASSLRQGLGYTEAFF
CDR3 DNA: TGCGCCAGCAGCCTCCGACAGGGGTTGGGGTACACTGAAGCTTTCTTT

D gene: -
CDR3 length: 16
clone size: -
J gene: TRBJ2-3
V gene: TRBV19
CDR3 protein: CASSMTDIYLTDTQYF
CDR3 DNA: TGTGCCAGTAGTATGACCGACATATATTTAACAGATACGCAGTATTTT

D gene: -
CDR3 length: 21
clone size: -
J gene: TRBJ2-6
V gene: TRBV6-2/TRBV6-3
CDR3 protein: CASSPELVFSPPRSGANVLTF
CDR3 DNA: TGTGCCAGCAGTCCGGAACTAGTTTTTTCCCCCCCTCGCTCTGGGGCCAACGTCCTGACTTTC

D gene: TRBD2
CDR3 length: 18
clone size: -
J gene: TRBJ2-3
V gene: TRBV15
CDR3 protein: CATSRGGTSGGVLGTQYF
CDR3 DNA: TGTGCCACCAGCAGAGGAGGGACTAGCGGGGGGGTGCTGGGTACGCAGTATTTT

D gene: -
CDR3 length: 17
clone size: -
J gene: TRBJ2-1
V gene: TRBV12-2
CDR3 protein: CASRPNSIAGGPNEQFF
CDR3 DNA: TGTGCAAGTCGCCCAAACTCAATAGCGGGGGGGCCGAATGAGCAGTTCTTC

D gene: TRBD2
CDR3 length: 16
clone size: once
J gene: TRBJ2-1
V gene: TRBV11-1
CDR3 protein: CASSLSPSGGVNEQFF
CDR3 DNA: TGTGCCAGCAGCTTATCTCCTAGCGGGGGGGTAAATGAGCAGTTCTTC

D gene: -
CDR3 length: 18
clone size: -
J gene: TRBJ1-1
V gene: TRBV5-1
CDR3 protein: CASSIVGSRRGVNTEAFF
CDR3 DNA: TGCGCCAGCAGCATAGTTGGTTCGAGGCGGGGAGTTAACACTGAAGCTTTCTTT

D gene: -
CDR3 length: 13
clone size: -
J gene: TRBJ2-3
V gene: TRBV30
CDR3 protein: CAWRGRGTDTQYF
CDR3 DNA: TGTGCCTGGAGGGGTCGGGGCACAGATACGCAGTATTTT

D gene: TRBD1
CDR3 length: 16
clone size: -
J gene: TRBJ1-1
V gene: TRBV19
CDR3 protein: CASSRRTNRGRPEAFF
CDR3 DNA: TGTGCCAGTAGTAGGCGGACTAACAGGGGCCGCCCTGAAGCTTTCTTT

D gene: TRBD1
CDR3 length: 14
clone size: -
J gene: TRBJ2-7
V gene: TRBV25-1
CDR3 protein: CASSEPNRGDEQYF
CDR3 DNA: TGTGCCAGCAGTGAACCGAACAGGGGGGACGAGCAGTACTTC

D gene: TRBD2
CDR3 length: 16
clone size: -
J gene: TRBJ2-3
V gene: TRBV27
CDR3 protein: CASTSRGRVLTDTQYF
CDR3 DNA: TGTGCCAGCACCTCGCGGGGGAGGGTTCTCACAGATACGCAGTATTTT

D gene: TRBD1
CDR3 length: 16
clone size: -
J gene: TRBJ2-2
V gene: TRBV27
CDR3 protein: CASSLLGQGVTGELFF
CDR3 DNA: TGTGCCAGCAGTTTATTGGGGCAGGGGGTGACCGGGGAGCTGTTTTTT

D gene: -
CDR3 length: 14
clone size: -
J gene: TRBJ1-2
V gene: TRBV24-1
CDR3 protein: CATSDPTGTEGYTF
CDR3 DNA: TGTGCCACCAGTGATCCTACAGGGACGGAGGGCTACACCTTC

D gene: -
CDR3 length: 18
clone size: -
J gene: TRBJ1-3
V gene: TRBV15
CDR3 protein: CATSRDGGGAYAGNTIYF
CDR3 DNA: TGTGCCACCAGCAGAGATGGGGGGGGCGCCTACGCCGGAAACACCATATATTTT

D gene: TRBD1
CDR3 length: 16
clone size: -
J gene: TRBJ1-4
V gene: TRBV7-8
CDR3 protein: CASSSGQPRSYEKLFF
CDR3 DNA: TGTGCCAGCAGCTCGGGACAGCCCCGCAGTTATGAAAAACTGTTTTTT

D gene: TRBD2
CDR3 length: 15
clone size: -
J gene: TRBJ2-5
V gene: TRBV27
CDR3 protein: CASSLSARGAETQYF
CDR3 DNA: TGTGCCAGCAGTTTATCCGCGCGGGGGGCGGAGACCCAGTACTTC

D gene: -
CDR3 length: 15
clone size: -
J gene: TRBJ2-1
V gene: TRBV6-5
CDR3 protein: CASSYSQGSYNEQFF
CDR3 DNA: TGTGCCAGCAGTTACTCTCAGGGCTCCTACAATGAGCAGTTCTTC

D gene: -
CDR3 length: 13
clone size: -
J gene: TRBJ1-4
V gene: TRBV6-4
CDR3 protein: CASSRQADEKLFF
CDR3 DNA: TGTGCCAGCAGTCGGCAGGCAGATGAAAAACTGTTTTTT

D gene: TRBD1
CDR3 length: 13
clone size: -
J gene: TRBJ1-2
V gene: TRBV5-1
CDR3 protein: CASSLSRGQSYTF
CDR3 DNA: TGCGCCAGCAGCTTGTCCAGGGGGCAAAGCTACACCTTC

D gene: -
CDR3 length: 18
clone size: -
J gene: TRBJ2-3
V gene: TRBV3-1/TRBV3-2
CDR3 protein: CASSQEVGTGVNADTQYF
CDR3 DNA: TGTGCCAGCAGCCAAGAAGTGGGAACCGGGGTAAACGCAGATACGCAGTATTTT

D gene: -
CDR3 length: 14
clone size: -
J gene: TRBJ2-1
V gene: TRBV13
CDR3 protein: CASSVRDSGNEQFF
CDR3 DNA: TGTGCCAGCAGCGTACGGGACTCCGGGAATGAGCAGTTCTTC

D gene: TRBD1
CDR3 length: 14
clone size: -
J gene: TRBJ1-1
V gene: TRBV6-6
CDR3 protein: CASTPTGLNTEAFF
CDR3 DNA: TGTGCCAGCACCCCGACAGGGTTGAACACTGAAGCTTTCTTT

D gene: -
CDR3 length: 14
clone size: -
J gene: TRBJ2-1
V gene: TRBV12-5
CDR3 protein: CASGLGQENHEQFF
CDR3 DNA: TGTGCTAGTGGTTTGGGCCAGGAAAACCATGAGCAGTTCTTC

D gene: TRBD2
CDR3 length: 14
clone size: -
J gene: TRBJ2-7
V gene: TRBV3-1/TRBV3-2
CDR3 protein: CASRPIAGGDEQYF
CDR3 DNA: TGTGCCAGCAGGCCGATAGCGGGGGGTGACGAGCAGTACTTC

D gene: TRBD1
CDR3 length: 15
clone size: -
J gene: TRBJ2-7
V gene: TRBV18
CDR3 protein: CASSPGDRGIHEQYF
CDR3 DNA: TGTGCCAGCTCACCTGGAGACAGGGGTATCCACGAGCAGTACTTC

D gene: -
CDR3 length: 16
clone size: -
J gene: TRBJ2-1
V gene: TRBV6-4
CDR3 protein: CASSVSSRSSYNEQFF
CDR3 DNA: TGTGCCAGCAGTGTCTCTAGCAGAAGCTCCTACAATGAGCAGTTCTTC

D gene: TRBD2
CDR3 length: 17
clone size: -
J gene: TRBJ2-1
V gene: TRBV7-2
CDR3 protein: CASSLALSGRGYNEQFF
CDR3 DNA: TGTGCCAGCAGCTTAGCGCTTAGCGGGAGGGGTTACAATGAGCAGTTCTTC

D gene: TRBD1
CDR3 length: 14
clone size: -
J gene: TRBJ1-4
V gene: TRBV5-4
CDR3 protein: CASSGGQGGEKLFF
CDR3 DNA: TGTGCCAGCAGCGGGGGACAGGGAGGAGAAAAACTGTTTTTT

D gene: TRBD1
CDR3 length: 16
clone size: -
J gene: TRBJ2-7
V gene: TRBV27
CDR3 protein: CASSQFRGQGTYEQYF
CDR3 DNA: TGTGCCAGCAGTCAATTCAGGGGACAGGGGACCTACGAGCAGTACTTC

D gene: -
CDR3 length: 14
clone size: -
J gene: TRBJ2-7
V gene: TRBV4-1
CDR3 protein: CASSQRDISGEQYF
CDR3 DNA: TGCGCCAGCAGCCAGCGGGATATTTCGGGAGAGCAGTACTTC

D gene: TRBD1
CDR3 length: 17
clone size: -
J gene: TRBJ1-1
V gene: TRBV5-1
CDR3 protein: CASSIRSGTGGHTEAFF
CDR3 DNA: TGCGCCAGCAGCATAAGGTCGGGGACAGGGGGCCACACTGAAGCTTTCTTT

D gene: -
CDR3 length: 12
clone size: -
J gene: TRBJ2-1
V gene: TRBV12-3/TRBV12-4
CDR3 protein: CASGRLYNEQFF
CDR3 DNA: TGTGCCAGCGGCAGACTTTACAATGAGCAGTTCTTC

D gene: -
CDR3 length: 13
clone size: -
J gene: TRBJ2-2
V gene: TRBV6-5
CDR3 protein: CASTSGFTGELFF
CDR3 DNA: TGTGCCAGCACTTCAGGGTTCACCGGGGAGCTGTTTTTT

D gene: -
CDR3 length: 14
clone size: once
J gene: TRBJ1-5
V gene: TRBV6-6
CDR3 protein: CASSYEQSNQPQHF
CDR3 DNA: TGTGCCAGCAGTTACGAACAGAGCAATCAGCCCCAGCATTTT

D gene: TRBD2
CDR3 length: 14
clone size: -
J gene: TRBJ2-5
V gene: TRBV5-4
CDR3 protein: CASSGGGVGETQYF
CDR3 DNA: TGTGCCAGCAGCGGCGGGGGGGTAGGTGAGACCCAGTACTTC

D gene: -
CDR3 length: 15
clone size: -
J gene: TRBJ1-1
V gene: TRBV5-4
CDR3 protein: CASSLLWQGNTEAFF
CDR3 DNA: TGTGCCAGCAGCTTGCTCTGGCAGGGGAACACTGAAGCTTTCTTT

D gene: -
CDR3 length: 11
clone size: -
J gene: TRBJ2-7
V gene: TRBV7-8
CDR3 protein: CASSSAYEQYF
CDR3 DNA: TGTGCCAGCAGCTCCGCCTACGAGCAGTACTTC

D gene: TRBD2
CDR3 length: 18
clone size: -
J gene: TRBJ2-5
V gene: TRBV5-1
CDR3 protein: CASSSPTSGGAWKETQYF
CDR3 DNA: TGCGCCAGCAGCTCCCCGACTAGCGGGGGGGCCTGGAAAGAGACCCAGTACTTC

D gene: -
CDR3 length: 14
clone size: -
J gene: TRBJ1-5
V gene: TRBV27
CDR3 protein: CASSPVQGFQPQHF
CDR3 DNA: TGTGCCAGCAGCCCGGTCCAGGGATTTCAGCCCCAGCATTTT

D gene: TRBD2
CDR3 length: 15
clone size: -
J gene: TRBJ2-1
V gene: TRBV9
CDR3 protein: CASTPLSGRESEQFF
CDR3 DNA: TGTGCCAGCACACCTCTGAGCGGGAGGGAGAGTGAGCAGTTCTTC

D gene: -
CDR3 length: 16
clone size: -
J gene: TRBJ1-6
V gene: TRBV27
CDR3 protein: CASSLRQVFDNSPLHF
CDR3 DNA: TGTGCCAGCAGTCTTCGACAGGTCTTCGATAATTCACCCCTCCACTTT

D gene: -
CDR3 length: 19
clone size: -
J gene: TRBJ2-2
V gene: TRBV5-1
CDR3 protein: CASSLPGPGVPANTGELFF
CDR3 DNA: TGCGCCAGCAGCTTGCCAGGTCCCGGTGTACCCGCGAACACCGGGGAGCTGTTTTTT

D gene: -
CDR3 length: 15
clone size: -
J gene: TRBJ1-2
V gene: TRBV2
CDR3 protein: CASRGGTSAGYGYTF
CDR3 DNA: TGTGCCAGCAGGGGAGGGACCTCGGCGGGCTATGGCTACACCTTC